This TCR beta chain originates from a study of early T cells in non-severe SARS-CoV-2 infection. Study-wide points: VDJdb matches were skewed toward anti-spike CD8 T cell responses.

TCRdb called the 5' RACE reads again in MiXCR, with one record for every CDR3 protein. The data show 55,000 to 80,000 distinct CDR3 sequences, more than 7% seen once. Concerning this clonotype: Its target is not known.

The sample here was whole blood, taken at baseline. The TCR originated in an adult who was a healthcare worker with PCR-confirmed SARS-CoV-2 infection or an uninfected control (not recorded which).

The DNA of the CDR3 is TGTGCCAGCAGCTGGACTTCTGTAACTAATACGCAGTATTTT. It translates to CASSWTSVTNTQYF. The rearrangement joins TRBV7-8 to TRBJ2-3; possible D gene TRBD2, 5 bases. Deletions cut 4 bases from V and 7 bases from J, with 15 bases between. Germline lookup yields CDR1 SGHVS and CDR2 FQNEAQ. This CDR3 has 14 residues.